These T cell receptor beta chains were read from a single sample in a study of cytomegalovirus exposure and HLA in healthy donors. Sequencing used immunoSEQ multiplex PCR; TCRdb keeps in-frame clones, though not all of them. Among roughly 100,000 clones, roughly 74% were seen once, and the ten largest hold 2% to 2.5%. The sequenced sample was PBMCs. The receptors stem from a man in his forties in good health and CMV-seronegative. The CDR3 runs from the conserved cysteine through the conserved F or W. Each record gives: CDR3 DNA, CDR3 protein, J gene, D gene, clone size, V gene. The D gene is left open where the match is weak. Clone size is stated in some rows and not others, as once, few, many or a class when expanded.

TGTGCCATCAGACAGGGACAGGAAAGATCCTACGAGCAGTACTTC | CAIRQGQERSYEQYF | TRBJ2-7 | TRBD1 | - | TRBV10-3
TGTGCCAGCACCTTATGGACTAGCGGGGGGGCCGATTCCAGGGAGCTGTTTTTT | CASTLWTSGGADSRELFF | TRBJ2-2 | - | - | TRBV21-1
TGTGCCAGCAGTTGGGACAGCTATGGCTACACCTTC | CASSWDSYGYTF | TRBJ1-2 | TRBD1 | - | TRBV25-1
TGTGCCAGTAGTCTAGGGTTCAGGGGGATTACACCCCTCCACTTT | CASSLGFRGITPLHF | TRBJ1-6 | TRBD1 | - | TRBV19
TGTGCCAGCTCACGTGGACAGGACTATAGCACTGAAGCTTTCTTT | CASSRGQDYSTEAFF | TRBJ1-1 | TRBD1 | - | TRBV18
TGTGCCAGTAGATACAACAAGAACACTGAAGCTTTCTTT | CASRYNKNTEAFF | TRBJ1-1 | - | few | TRBV19
TGTGCCAGCAGTCAATACAATGAGCAGTTCTTC | CASSQYNEQFF | TRBJ2-1 | - | - | TRBV6-5
TGTGCCAGCAGCTACCAGAGGACTAGCGAGGCAGATACGCAGTATTTT | CASSYQRTSEADTQYF | TRBJ2-3 | TRBD2 | - | TRBV7-2
TGTGCCAGCCGGGACTCGCGGGTCAATGAGCGGTTCTTC | CASRDSRVNERFF | TRBJ2-1 | - | - | TRBV2
TGTGCCAGTAGAGGCCAGGGACATCTGATCTACGAGCAGTACTTC | CASRGQGHLIYEQYF | TRBJ2-7 | - | - | TRBV19